This T cell receptor beta chain stems from a study of cytomegalovirus exposure and HLA in healthy donors. With 60 Vbeta and 13 Jbeta primers, the PCR was carried out. Assay: immunoSEQ multiplex PCR; the TCRdb copy retains only in-frame clones and omits some. Here the sample spans about 170,000 clones, around four fifths being singletons. Findings of the study overall: Listed as cytomegalovirus-associated were 164 TCR beta chains.

This clone was observed a few times. The antigen is not known. This CDR3 has 13 amino acids. With 7 bases clipped from V and 4 bases from J, the junction kept 6 bases outside the gene matches. The germline CDR1 and CDR2 sequences are SNHLY and FYNNEI. The V and J genes are TRBV2 and TRBJ1-1; 7 bases line up with TRBD1. Sequencing was performed on PBMCs. The receptor's source is a female donor in good health and CMV-seronegative. The CDR3, as DNA: TGTGCCAGCATTTCCAACAGGGGCACTGAAGCTTTCTTT. This codes for CASISNRGTEAFF.